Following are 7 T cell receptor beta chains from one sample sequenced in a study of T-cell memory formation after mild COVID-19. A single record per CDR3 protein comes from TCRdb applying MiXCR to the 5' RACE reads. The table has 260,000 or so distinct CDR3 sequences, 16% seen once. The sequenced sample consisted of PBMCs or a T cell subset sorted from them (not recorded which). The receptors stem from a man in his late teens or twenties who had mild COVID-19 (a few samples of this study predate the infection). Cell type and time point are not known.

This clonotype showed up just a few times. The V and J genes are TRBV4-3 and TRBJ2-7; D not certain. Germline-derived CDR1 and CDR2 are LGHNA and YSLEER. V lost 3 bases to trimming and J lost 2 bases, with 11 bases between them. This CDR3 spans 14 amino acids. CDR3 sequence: CASSHSLEAYEQYF. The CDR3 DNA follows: TGCGCCAGCAGCCACTCTCTGGAAGCCTACGAGCAGTACTTC.

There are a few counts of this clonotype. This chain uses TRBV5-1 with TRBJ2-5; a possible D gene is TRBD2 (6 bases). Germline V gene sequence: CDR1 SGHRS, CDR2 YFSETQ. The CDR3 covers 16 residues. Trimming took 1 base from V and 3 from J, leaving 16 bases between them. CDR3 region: CASSLMSPGGEETQYF. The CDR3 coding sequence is TGCGCCAGCAGCTTGATGTCCCCAGGAGGGGAAGAGACCCAGTACTTC.

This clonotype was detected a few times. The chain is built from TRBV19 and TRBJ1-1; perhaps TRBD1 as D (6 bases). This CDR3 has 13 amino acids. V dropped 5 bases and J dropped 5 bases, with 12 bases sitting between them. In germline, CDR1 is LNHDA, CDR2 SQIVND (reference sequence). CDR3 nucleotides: TGTGCCAGTAGTCCTACAGGGTTTACTGAAGCTTTCTTT. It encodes CASSPTGFTEAFF.

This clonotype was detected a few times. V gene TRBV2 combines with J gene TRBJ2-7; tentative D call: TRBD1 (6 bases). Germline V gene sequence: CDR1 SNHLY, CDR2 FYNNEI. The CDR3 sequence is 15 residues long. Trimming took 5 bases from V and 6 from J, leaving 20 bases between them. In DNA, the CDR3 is TGTGCCAGCAGTACCGGACAGATCGAACCCTCCGAGCAGTACTTC. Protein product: CASSTGQIEPSEQYF.

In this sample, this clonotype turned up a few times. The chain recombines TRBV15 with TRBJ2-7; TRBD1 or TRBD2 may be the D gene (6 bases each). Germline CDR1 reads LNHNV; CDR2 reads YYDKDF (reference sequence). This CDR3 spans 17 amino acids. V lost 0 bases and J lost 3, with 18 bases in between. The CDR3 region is CATSRDGGGTTFYEQYF. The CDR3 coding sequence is TGTGCCACCAGCAGAGACGGAGGGGGGACCACCTTCTACGAGCAGTACTTC.

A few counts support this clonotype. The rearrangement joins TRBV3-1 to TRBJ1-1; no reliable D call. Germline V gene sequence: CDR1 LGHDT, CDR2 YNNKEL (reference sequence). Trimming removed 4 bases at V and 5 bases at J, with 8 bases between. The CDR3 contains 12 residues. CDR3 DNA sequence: TGTGCCAGCAGCCTGACGGATACTGAAGCTTTCTTT. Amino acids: CASSLTDTEAFF.

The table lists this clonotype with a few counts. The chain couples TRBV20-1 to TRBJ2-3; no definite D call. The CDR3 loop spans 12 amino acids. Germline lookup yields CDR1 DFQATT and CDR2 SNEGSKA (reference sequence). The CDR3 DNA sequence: TGCGCGCTCCTGAAGTCCACAGATACGCAGTATTTT. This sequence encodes CALLKSTDTQYF.